Below, 26 T cell receptor beta chains from the same sample are listed, as sequenced in a study of shared clonotypes between healthy human individuals (dated by TCRdb to about 2020). Library generation was performed with the immunoSEQ multiplex PCR assay. Entries here come from immuneACCESS through TCRdb and include only in-frame sequences with V and J called. Some clones fail to appear in such tables; in the studies checked, an unresolved V gene covers under half of the shortfall, and the cause of the remainder is unknown. The sample contains approximately 1.5 million clones, approximately 98% of them found a single time. 0.4% to 0.45% of the sample is held by the ten biggest clonotypes. The sample comprised naive CD4+ T cells sorted from blood. What the cell subset or site label conveys for this sample: CD45RA+ positively selected. The source is a man aged 30 to 39 in good health.

The chain joins TRBV5-1 to TRBJ2-1; 8 bases map to TRBD2. The CDR3 is made up of 14 amino acids. J lost 10 bases, V lost 4 bases, and 10 bases had no gene match. Looked up from germline, CDR1 is SGHRS and CDR2 is YFSETQ. This chain's CDR3 is CASSAGLVGIEQFF. CDR3 coding DNA: TGCGCCAGCAGCGCGGGACTAGTAGGGATCGAGCAGTTCTTC.

The rearrangement uses TRBV2 and TRBJ2-5; D is unclear. Trimming removed 5 bases from V and 2 bases from J, with 9 bases in between. CDR1 SNHLY and CDR2 FYNNEI come from the germline V gene. This CDR3 is 13 amino acids long. CDR3 bases: TGTGCCAGCAGTCGTCTTACTCAAGAGACCCAGTACTTC. Its translation is CASSRLTQETQYF.

Regarding this clone: This CDR3 is also generated by other DNA sequences in the sample. The chain couples TRBV5-1 to TRBJ2-7; no reliable D call. The CDR3 covers 12 residues. Germline V CDR1 and CDR2: SGHRS, YFSETQ. Trimming took 4 bases from V and 4 from J, leaving 9 bases between them. DNA of the CDR3: TGCGCCAGCAGCGATTCTAGTTACGAGCAGTACTTC. It translates to CASSDSSYEQYF.

This chain links TRBV29-1 with TRBJ2-5; TRBD2 might be the D (6 bases). CDR1 SQVTM and CDR2 ANQGSEA come from the germline V gene. The CDR3 totals 12 residues. Trimming left V 8 bases short and J 2 bases short, with 12 bases between. CDR3 amino acids: CSLGGLQETQYF. The CDR3 bases are TGCAGCCTGGGGGGACTTCAAGAGACCCAGTACTTC.

The chain has TRBV5-1 and TRBJ2-3; D possibly corresponds to TRBD1 (6 bases). This CDR3 comprises 14 residues. Germline CDR1 SGHRS, CDR2 YFSETQ. Between the trimmed V and J ends, which lost 5 bases and 3 bases, there was a span of 13 bases. CDR3 in amino acids: CASRAGELTDTQYF. CDR3 nucleotide sequence: TGCGCCAGCAGGGCAGGGGAGTTGACAGATACGCAGTATTTT.

As DNA, the CDR3 is TGTGCCTGGAGTAGCGGGACAGGGGGCCTTCAGCCCCAGCATTTT. It translates to CAWSSGTGGLQPQHF. J is TRBJ1-5 and V is TRBV30, with 12 bases identical to TRBD1. The CDR3 runs to 15 residues. After removal of 2 bases from V and 6 bases from J, the junction contained 5 bases not matched to a gene. CDR1 is GTSNPN, CDR2 SVGIG, per germline (reference sequence).

This clone was observed once. The V call is TRBV5-1, the J call TRBJ1-4; the match to TRBD1 covers 8 bases. V was clipped by 5 bases and J by 0 bases; unmatched bases: 3. The V gene's germline CDR1 is SGHRS and CDR2 YFSETQ. This CDR3 spans 15 amino acids. The DNA of the CDR3 is TGCGCCAGCAGAGGGACAGGAACAACTAATGAAAAACTGTTTTTT. Encoded protein: CASRGTGTTNEKLFF.

The genes are TRBV11-2 and TRBJ2-5; D gene ambiguous. Germline V gene data show CDR1 as SGHAT and CDR2 as FQNNGV. V was pared by 1 base and J by 4 bases, with 10 bases between. The CDR3 spans 14 residues. The CDR3 reads CASSLVATRETQYF. As DNA, the CDR3 is TGTGCCAGCAGCTTAGTGGCCACGAGAGAGACCCAGTACTTC.

The V and J genes are TRBV25-1 and TRBJ2-6; 8 bases match TRBD1. This CDR3 spans 17 amino acids. The V segment lost 5 bases and the J segment 0 bases; nucleotides outside the gene matches: 6. The germline V gene encodes CDR1 MGHDK and CDR2 SYGVNS. The CDR3 spells CASSQGTGDSGANVLTF. DNA for the CDR3: TGTGCCAGCAGTCAAGGGACAGGCGACTCTGGGGCCAACGTCCTGACTTTC.

The V and J genes are TRBV14 and TRBJ2-1; 7 bases agree with TRBD1. The germline CDR1 and CDR2 sequences are SGHDN and FVKESK. CDR3 length: 14 residues. Trimming removed 3 bases from V and 9 bases from J; junction bases left unmatched: 8. CDR3 loop: CASSHLTGLGEQFF. Here the CDR3 DNA reads TGTGCCAGCAGCCACTTGACAGGGCTGGGTGAGCAGTTCTTC.

Concerning this clone: Other DNA sequences of this sample code for an identical CDR3. This chain links TRBV11-2 with TRBJ1-1; no clear D. Germline CDR1 and CDR2: SGHAT and FQNNGV. The CDR3 totals 13 residues. Between the trimmed V and J ends, which lost 1 base and 1 base, there was a span of 4 bases. As DNA, the CDR3 is TGTGCCAGCAGCTTAGGAAGGAACACTGAAGCTTTCTTT. Translation gives CASSLGRNTEAFF.

This clone has just one count. The chain is built from TRBV25-1 and TRBJ2-2; D unclear. This CDR3 spans 15 amino acids. Germline CDR1 MGHDK, CDR2 SYGVNS. Trimming cost V 2 bases and J 8 bases, with 15 bases left between them. The CDR3 loop is CASSEVGRPRGELFF. The CDR3 DNA reads as TGTGCCAGCAGTGAAGTCGGTAGACCCAGGGGGGAGCTGTTTTTT.

The genes are TRBV25-1 and TRBJ1-1, with D possibly TRBD1 on 5 matching bases. This CDR3 has 16 amino acids. With 3 bases removed from V and 3 bases from J, the gap between germline ends came to 17 bases. Germline V gene sequence: CDR1 MGHDK, CDR2 SYGVNS. Written as DNA, the CDR3 is TGTGCCAGCAGTGATTCGTTGGTTGGGACCCACACTGAAGCTTTCTTT. Encoded protein: CASSDSLVGTHTEAFF. Together with reference TRBV25-1 and TRBJ1-1, the CDR3 gives the full variable domain: EADIYQTPRYLVIGTGKKITLECSQTMGHDKMYWYQQDPGMELHLIHYSYGVNSTEKGDLSSESTVSRIRTEHFPLTLESARPSHTSQYLCASSDSLVGTHTEAFFGQGTRLTVV.

The genes are TRBV2 and TRBJ1-1; TRBD1 agrees at 7 bases. The ends lost 9 bases at V and 1 base at J; junction bases unmatched: 8. The CDR3 is 14 residues long. Germline V gives CDR1 SNHLY, CDR2 FYNNEI. CDR3 sequence: CARGAGTANTEAFF. Here the CDR3 DNA reads TGTGCCAGGGGGGCAGGGACAGCGAACACTGAAGCTTTCTTT.

V and J are TRBV28 and TRBJ1-2, with no clear D. Per the germline V gene, CDR1 is MDHEN and CDR2 is SYDVKM. The CDR3 runs to 14 residues. Trimming cost V 5 bases and J 8 bases, with 18 bases left between them. CDR3 region: CASSPPVGVEGYTF. CDR3 in DNA: TGTGCCAGCAGTCCGCCGGTCGGGGTGGAGGGCTACACCTTC.

The CDR3 coding sequence is TGTGCCAGCAGCAGTAGCGGGAGGGCCTTCTACGAGCAGTACTTC. It codes for CASSSSGRAFYEQYF. This rearrangement joins TRBV11-2 to TRBJ2-7; TRBD2 aligns across 11 bases. The CDR3 covers 15 residues. Germline assignment: CDR1 SGHAT and CDR2 FQNNGV. The ends lost 5 bases at V and 3 bases at J; junction bases unmatched: 6. The full variable domain, with the rest looked up from reference TRBV11-2 and TRBJ2-7, is EAGVAQSPRYKIIEKRQSVAFWCNPISGHATLYWYQQILGQGPKLLIQFQNNGVVDDSQLPKDRFSAERLKGVDSTLKIQPAKLEDSAVYLCASSSSGRAFYEQYFGPGTRLTVT.

V gene TRBV5-8 combines with J gene TRBJ1-4; D gene unclear. The CDR3 sequence is 13 residues long. Germline CDR1 and CDR2: SGHTS and YDEGEE. The germline V and J ends were trimmed by 1 base and 4 bases, with 5 bases remaining between them. The CDR3 reads CASSLNGNEKLFF. CDR3 DNA: TGTGCCAGCAGCTTGAACGGTAATGAAAAACTGTTTTTT.

The chain employs TRBV15 and TRBJ2-5; the match to TRBD1 covers 9 bases. Trimming removed 0 bases from V and 2 bases from J; junction bases left unmatched: 4. Per germline, CDR1 LNHNV and CDR2 YYDKDF (reference sequence). The CDR3 consists of 16 residues. CDR3 residues: CATSRERTGVQETQYF. As DNA, the CDR3 is TGTGCCACCAGCAGAGAGAGGACAGGGGTACAAGAGACCCAGTACTTC.

The chain has TRBV6-5 and TRBJ1-3; 9 bases agree with TRBD1. The CDR3 is made up of 16 amino acids. With 5 bases clipped from V and 1 base from J, the junction kept 6 bases outside the gene matches. Germline V gives CDR1 MNHEY, CDR2 SVGAGI. The CDR3 sequence: CASSNYGTGSGNTIYF. In DNA, the CDR3 is TGTGCCAGCAGTAACTATGGGACAGGGTCTGGAAACACCATATATTTT.

The chain combines TRBV2 with TRBJ1-4; no firm D call. The V end lost 2 bases, the J end lost 0 bases, and 10 bases lay between the germline ends. CDR3 length: 16 amino acids. CDR1 is SNHLY, CDR2 FYNNEI, per germline. As DNA, the CDR3 is TGTGCCAGCAGTGAACCCACATTGGCAACTAATGAAAAACTGTTTTTT. This translates into CASSEPTLATNEKLFF. The entire variable domain, with the rest obtained from reference TRBV2 and TRBJ1-4, is as follows: EPEVTQTPSHQVTQMGQEVILRCVPISNHLYFYWYRQILGQKVEFLVSFYNNEISEKSEIFDDQFSVERPDGSNFTLKIRSTKLEDSAMYFCASSEPTLATNEKLFFGSGTQLSVL.

This clone was observed a few times. Other DNA sequences in this specimen translate into the identical CDR3. The chain has TRBV18 and TRBJ2-3; unclear D gene. Trimming shortened V by 0 bases and J by 1 base, and 2 bases separated the two germline ends. The V gene's germline CDR1 is KGHSH and CDR2 LQKENI. This CDR3 is 13 amino acids long. CDR3 region: CASSPPGTDTQYF. The CDR3 nucleotides are TGTGCCAGCTCACCACCCGGCACAGATACGCAGTATTTT.

This chain connects TRBV11-3 to TRBJ2-1; a possible D gene is TRBD2 (6 bases). The CDR3 consists of 15 residues. The ends were cut back, 5 bases at V and 4 bases at J, with 15 bases in the middle. In germline, CDR1 is SGHNT, CDR2 YENEEA. The CDR3 sequence: CASSPGLAPYNEQFF. The CDR3 DNA reads TGTGCCAGCAGCCCCGGTCTAGCGCCTTACAATGAGCAGTTCTTC.

CDR3 amino acids: CSAKSSYEQYF. CDR3 in DNA: TGCAGTGCCAAGTCCTCCTACGAGCAGTACTTC. The chain combines TRBV20-1 with TRBJ2-7; no clear D gene. CDR3 length: 11 residues. V was pared by 6 bases and J by 0 bases, with 6 bases between. Germline V gene lookup returns CDR1 DFQATT and CDR2 SNEGSKA (reference sequence).

The gene calls are TRBV18 and TRBJ1-2; D call uncertain. Per the germline V gene, CDR1 is KGHSH and CDR2 is LQKENI. V gave up 1 base and J gave up 2 bases, with 20 bases separating them. The CDR3 extends over 18 amino acids. In DNA form, the CDR3 reads TGTGCCAGCTCACCACTCGGCCCCCGAGGGAAACCAAACTATGGCTACACCTTC. Its protein is CASSPLGPRGKPNYGYTF.

The V call is TRBV18, the J call TRBJ2-7; the D is unclear. Germline values: CDR1 KGHSH, CDR2 LQKENI. V shed 5 bases and J shed 4 bases, with 12 bases lying between them. This CDR3 spans 13 amino acids. The CDR3 loop is CASSSTQLYEQYF. In nucleotides, the CDR3 is TGTGCCAGCTCATCGACACAGTTGTACGAGCAGTACTTC.

The chain couples TRBV7-2 to TRBJ2-7, with D perhaps matching TRBD2 (6 bases). Germline lookup yields CDR1 SGHTA and CDR2 FQGNSA. V was cut by 5 bases and J by 2 bases, with 19 bases left in between. This CDR3 has 16 residues. For the CDR3, the DNA is TGTGCCAGCAGCCAATCACCCGGGAGAGCCACCTACGAGCAGTACTTC. Translated: CASSQSPGRATYEQYF.